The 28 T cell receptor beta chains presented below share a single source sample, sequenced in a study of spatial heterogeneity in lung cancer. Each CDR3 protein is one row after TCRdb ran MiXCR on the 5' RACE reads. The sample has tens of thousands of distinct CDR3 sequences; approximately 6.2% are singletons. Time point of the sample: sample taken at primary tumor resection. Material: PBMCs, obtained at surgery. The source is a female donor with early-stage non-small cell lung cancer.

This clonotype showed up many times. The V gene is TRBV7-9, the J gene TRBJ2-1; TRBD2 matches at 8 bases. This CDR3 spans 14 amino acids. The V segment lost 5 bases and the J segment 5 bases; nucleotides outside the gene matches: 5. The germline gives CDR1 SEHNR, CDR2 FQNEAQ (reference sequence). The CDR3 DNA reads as TGTGCCAGCAGCCTGGGACTAGGGCACAATGAGCAGTTCTTC. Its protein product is CASSLGLGHNEQFF.

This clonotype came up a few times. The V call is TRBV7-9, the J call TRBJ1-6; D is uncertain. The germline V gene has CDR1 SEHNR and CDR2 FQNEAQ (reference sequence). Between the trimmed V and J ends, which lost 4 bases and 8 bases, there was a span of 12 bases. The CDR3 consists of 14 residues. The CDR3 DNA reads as TGTGCCAGCAGCTCCGACGGGTTAGATTCACCCCTCCACTTT. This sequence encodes CASSSDGLDSPLHF.

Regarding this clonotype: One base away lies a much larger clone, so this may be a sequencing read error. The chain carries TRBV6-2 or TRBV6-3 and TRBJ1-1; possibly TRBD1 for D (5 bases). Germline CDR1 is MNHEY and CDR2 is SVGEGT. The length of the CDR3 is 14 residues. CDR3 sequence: CASSYPGANTAAFF. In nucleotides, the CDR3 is TGTGCCAGCAGTTACCCCGGGGCGAACACTGCAGCTTTCTTT.

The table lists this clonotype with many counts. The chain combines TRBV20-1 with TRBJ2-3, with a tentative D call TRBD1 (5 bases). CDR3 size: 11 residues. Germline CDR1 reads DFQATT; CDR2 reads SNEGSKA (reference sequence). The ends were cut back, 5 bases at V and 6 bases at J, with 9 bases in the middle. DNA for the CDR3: TGCAGTGCTGCCCCAGGGGATACGCAGTATTTT. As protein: CSAAPGDTQYF.

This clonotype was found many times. CDR3 bases: TGTGCCAGCTTATCCGATATCGTGAACACTGAAGCTTTCTTT. This codes for CASLSDIVNTEAFF. This sequence joins TRBV18 and TRBJ1-1, with D hard to call. The CDR3 is 14 residues long. V was cut by 7 bases and J by 0 bases, with 12 bases left in between. Germline values: CDR1 KGHSH, CDR2 LQKENI.

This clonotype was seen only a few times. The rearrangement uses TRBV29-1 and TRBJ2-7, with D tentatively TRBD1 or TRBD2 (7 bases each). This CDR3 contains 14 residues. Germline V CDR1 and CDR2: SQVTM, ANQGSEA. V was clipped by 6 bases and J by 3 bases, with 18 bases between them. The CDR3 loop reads CSVESQGGYYEQYF. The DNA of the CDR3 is TGCAGCGTAGAATCTCAGGGGGGGTACTACGAGCAGTACTTC.

The CDR3, as DNA: TGTGCCAGCCGCAAAATGAACACTGAAGCTTTCTTT. The encoded protein is CASRKMNTEAFF. J is TRBJ1-1 and V is TRBV5-8; D not certain. CDR3 length: 12 residues. The germline V and J ends were trimmed by 7 bases and 0 bases, with 7 bases remaining between them. In germline, CDR1 is SGHTS, CDR2 YDEGEE.

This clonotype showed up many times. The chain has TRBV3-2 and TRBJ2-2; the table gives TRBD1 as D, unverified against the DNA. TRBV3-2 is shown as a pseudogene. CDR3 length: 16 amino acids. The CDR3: CASSQGGLVNTGELFF. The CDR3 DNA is TGTGCCAGCAGCCAAGGGGGGCTCGTGAACACCGGGGAGCTGTTTTTT.

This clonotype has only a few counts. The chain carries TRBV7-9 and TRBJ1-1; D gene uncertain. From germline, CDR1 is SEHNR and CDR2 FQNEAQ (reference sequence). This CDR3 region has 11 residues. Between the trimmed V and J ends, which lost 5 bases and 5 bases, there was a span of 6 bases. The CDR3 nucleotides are TGTGCCAGCAGCATATCTACTGAAGCTTTCTTT. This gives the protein CASSISTEAFF. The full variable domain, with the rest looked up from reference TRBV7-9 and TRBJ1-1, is DTGVSQNPRHKITKRGQNVTFRCDPISEHNRLYWYRQTLGQGPEFLTYFQNEAQLEKSRLLSDRFSAERPKGSFSTLEIQRTEQGDSAMYLCASSISTEAFFGQGTRLTVV.

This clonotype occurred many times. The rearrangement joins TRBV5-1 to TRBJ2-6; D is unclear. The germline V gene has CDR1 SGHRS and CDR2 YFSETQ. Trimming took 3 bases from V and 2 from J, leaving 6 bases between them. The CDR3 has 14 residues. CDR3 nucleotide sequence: TGCGCCAGCAGCTCAGAGGCTGGGGCCAACGTCCTGACTTTC. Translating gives CASSSEAGANVLTF.

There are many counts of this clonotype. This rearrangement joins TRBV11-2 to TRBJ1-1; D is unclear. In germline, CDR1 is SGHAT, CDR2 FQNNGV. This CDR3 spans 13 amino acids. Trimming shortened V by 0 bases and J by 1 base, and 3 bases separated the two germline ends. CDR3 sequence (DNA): TGTGCCAGCAGCTTAGAAAGGAACACTGAAGCTTTCTTT. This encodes CASSLERNTEAFF.

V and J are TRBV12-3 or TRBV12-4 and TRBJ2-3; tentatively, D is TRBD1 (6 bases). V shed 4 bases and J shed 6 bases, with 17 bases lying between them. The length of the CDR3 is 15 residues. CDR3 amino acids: CASSSNQNRADTQYF. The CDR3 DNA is TGTGCCAGCAGTTCTAATCAGAACAGGGCCGATACGCAGTATTTT.

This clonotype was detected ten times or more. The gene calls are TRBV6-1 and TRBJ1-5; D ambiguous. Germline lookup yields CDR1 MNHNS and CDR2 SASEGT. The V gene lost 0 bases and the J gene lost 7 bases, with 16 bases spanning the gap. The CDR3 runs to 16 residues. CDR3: CASSEALGSPRQPQHF. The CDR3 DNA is TGTGCCAGCAGTGAAGCGCTTGGGTCTCCACGCCAGCCCCAGCATTTT.

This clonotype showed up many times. The CDR3 bases are TGTGCCAGCAGACAGGTCGCTGAAGCTTTCTTT. It is translated as CASRQVAEAFF. The chain uses TRBV2 and TRBJ1-1; maybe TRBD1 (5 bases). Trimming shortened V by 6 bases and J by 6 bases, and 8 bases separated the two germline ends. The germline gives CDR1 SNHLY, CDR2 FYNNEI. The CDR3 sequence is 11 residues long.

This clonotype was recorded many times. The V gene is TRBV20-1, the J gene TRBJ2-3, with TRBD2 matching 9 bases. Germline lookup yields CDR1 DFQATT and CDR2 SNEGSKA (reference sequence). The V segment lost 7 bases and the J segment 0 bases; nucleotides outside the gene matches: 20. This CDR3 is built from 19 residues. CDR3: CSGRTPLVGGGGSTDTQYF. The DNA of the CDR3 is TGCAGTGGCAGAACCCCGCTTGTTGGCGGGGGGGGTAGCACAGATACGCAGTATTTT.

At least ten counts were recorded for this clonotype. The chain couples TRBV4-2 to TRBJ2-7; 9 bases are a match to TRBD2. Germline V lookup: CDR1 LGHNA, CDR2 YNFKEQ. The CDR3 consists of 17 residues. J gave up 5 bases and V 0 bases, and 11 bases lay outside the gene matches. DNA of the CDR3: TGTGCCAGCAGCCAAGATCAGGCTAGCGGGGTAAGGAACGAGCAGTACTTC. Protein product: CASSQDQASGVRNEQYF.

This CDR3 reads CASSTRASTEAFF. CDR3 in DNA: TGCGCCAGCAGCACCCGGGCGAGCACTGAAGCTTTCTTT. The chain employs TRBV4-1 and TRBJ1-1; D is unresolved. Germline V CDR1 and CDR2: MGHRA, YSYEKL. CDR3 length equals 13 residues. The germline V and J ends were trimmed by 5 bases and 4 bases, with 11 bases remaining between them.

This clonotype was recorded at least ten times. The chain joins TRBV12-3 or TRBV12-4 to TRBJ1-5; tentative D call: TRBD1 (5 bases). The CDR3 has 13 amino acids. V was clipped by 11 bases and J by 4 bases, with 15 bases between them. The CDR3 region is CAGSMGTNQPQHF. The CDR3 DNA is TGTGCCGGGTCCATGGGGACTAATCAGCCCCAGCATTTT.

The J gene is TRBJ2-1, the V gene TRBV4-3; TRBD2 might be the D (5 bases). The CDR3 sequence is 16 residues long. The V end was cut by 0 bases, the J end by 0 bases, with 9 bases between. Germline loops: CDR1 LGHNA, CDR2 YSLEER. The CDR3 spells CASSQDLGSSYNEQFF. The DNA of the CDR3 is TGCGCCAGCAGCCAAGATCTGGGGAGCTCCTACAATGAGCAGTTCTTC.

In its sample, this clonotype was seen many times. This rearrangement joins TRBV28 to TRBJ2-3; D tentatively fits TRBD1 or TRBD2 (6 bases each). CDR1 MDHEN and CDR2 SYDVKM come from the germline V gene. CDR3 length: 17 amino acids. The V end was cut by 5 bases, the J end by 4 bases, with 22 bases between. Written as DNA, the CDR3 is TGTGCCAGCAGTCCACCCCTAACAGGGACGGGGGCAGATACGCAGTATTTT. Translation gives CASSPPLTGTGADTQYF.

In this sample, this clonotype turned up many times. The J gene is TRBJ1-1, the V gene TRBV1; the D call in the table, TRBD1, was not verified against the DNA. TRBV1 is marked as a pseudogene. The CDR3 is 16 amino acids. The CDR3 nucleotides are TGCACCAGCAGCCAAGATGTTGAGGGGAAGAACACTGAAGCTTTCTTT. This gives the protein CTSSQDVEGKNTEAFF.

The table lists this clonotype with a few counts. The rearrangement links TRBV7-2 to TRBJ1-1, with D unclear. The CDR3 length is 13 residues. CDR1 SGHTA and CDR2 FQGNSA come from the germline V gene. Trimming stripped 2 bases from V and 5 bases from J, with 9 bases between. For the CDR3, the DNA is TGTGCCAGCAGCTTATACGGCAGTACTGAAGCTTTCTTT. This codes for CASSLYGSTEAFF.

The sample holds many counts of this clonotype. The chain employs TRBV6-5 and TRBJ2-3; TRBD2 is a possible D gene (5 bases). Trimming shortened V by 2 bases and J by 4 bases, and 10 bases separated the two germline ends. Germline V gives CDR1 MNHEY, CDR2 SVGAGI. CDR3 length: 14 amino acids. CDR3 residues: CASSYTIGADTQYF. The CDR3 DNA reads TGTGCCAGCAGTTACACGATCGGGGCAGATACGCAGTATTTT.

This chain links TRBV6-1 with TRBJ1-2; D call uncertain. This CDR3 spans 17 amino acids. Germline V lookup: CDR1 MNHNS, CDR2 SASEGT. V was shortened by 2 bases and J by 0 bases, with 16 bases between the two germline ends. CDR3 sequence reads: CASSEWDLAEPNYGYTF. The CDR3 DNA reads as TGTGCCAGCAGTGAATGGGATCTGGCAGAACCTAACTATGGCTACACCTTC.

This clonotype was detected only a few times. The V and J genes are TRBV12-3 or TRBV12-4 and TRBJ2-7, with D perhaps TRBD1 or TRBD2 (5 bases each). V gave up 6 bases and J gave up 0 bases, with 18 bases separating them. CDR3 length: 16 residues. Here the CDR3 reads CASSIIGTGSSYEQYF. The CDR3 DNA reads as TGTGCCAGCAGCATAATAGGGACGGGAAGCTCCTACGAGCAGTACTTC.

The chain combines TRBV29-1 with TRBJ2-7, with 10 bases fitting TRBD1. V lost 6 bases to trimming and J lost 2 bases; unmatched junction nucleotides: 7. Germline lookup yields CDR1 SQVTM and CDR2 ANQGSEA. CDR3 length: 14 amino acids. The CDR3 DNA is TGCAGCGTGACTACCGGGACAGGGGCCTACGAGCAGTACTTC. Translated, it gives CSVTTGTGAYEQYF.

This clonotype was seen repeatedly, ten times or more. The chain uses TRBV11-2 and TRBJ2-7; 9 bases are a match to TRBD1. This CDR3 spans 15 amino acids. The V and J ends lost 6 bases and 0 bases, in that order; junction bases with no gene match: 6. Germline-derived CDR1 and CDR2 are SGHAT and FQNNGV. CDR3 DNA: TGTGCCAGCAGTTCCCGGGACAGGGCCTCCTACGAGCAGTACTTC. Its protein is CASSSRDRASYEQYF. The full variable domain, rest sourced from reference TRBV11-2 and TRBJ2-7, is EAGVAQSPRYKIIEKRQSVAFWCNPISGHATLYWYQQILGQGPKLLIQFQNNGVVDDSQLPKDRFSAERLKGVDSTLKIQPAKLEDSAVYLCASSSRDRASYEQYFGPGTRLTVT.

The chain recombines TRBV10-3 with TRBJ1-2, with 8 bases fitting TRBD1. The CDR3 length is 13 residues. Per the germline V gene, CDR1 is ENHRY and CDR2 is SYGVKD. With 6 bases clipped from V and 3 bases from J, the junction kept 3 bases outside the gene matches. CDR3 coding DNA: TGTGCCATCAGCCTACAGGGGGACTATGGCTACACCTTC. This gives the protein CAISLQGDYGYTF.